Sequencing of this T cell receptor (beta chain) was carried out in a study of shared T cell receptors in the human thymus. V lost 7 bases to trimming and J lost 1 base; unmatched junction nucleotides: 25. The CDR3 is 21 amino acids. Per the germline V gene, CDR1 is SNHLY and CDR2 is FYNNEI. Measured with immunoSEQ multiplex PCR; TCRdb has only the in-frame clones, and not every one. The sample holds more than 550,000 clones, 75% to 90% seen once. These data also formed part of another study, on human thymus T cells. That paper notes: Healthy Finnish infants undergoing corrective surgery for congenital heart defects were the donors. The source of the thymus tissue was resections taken during corrective heart surgery. Thymic and blood repertoires seemed to show skewed V and J gene use. Related work showed strongly overlapping thymic repertoires across unrelated individuals.

This chain links TRBV2 with TRBJ2-7; 10 bases fit TRBD1. This receptor was identified in a girl under three years old with a congenital heart defect. The sequenced sample was thymocytes. CDR3 amino acids: CASISGPRDRGVSDSSYEQYF. CDR3 sequence (DNA): TGTGCCAGCATATCGGGGCCGAGGGACAGGGGTGTAAGTGATAGTTCCTACGAGCAGTACTTC.